A single sample gave rise to the 8 T cell receptor beta chains below, sequenced in a study of graft-versus-host responses after intestinal transplantation. Antigen specificity for these receptors is unknown. Here immunoSEQ multiplex PCR was the method, and the copy in TCRdb shows in-frame clones only, minus some. The sample includes roughly 90,000 clones, 85% to 95% of them seen just once. Sequencing was performed on unstimulated CD4+ T cells sorted from spleen or lymph node cells, taken before transplant. These receptors came from a human donor who was the organ donor for an intestinal transplant.

In its sample, this clone was seen a few times. The gene calls are TRBV5-6 and TRBJ1-2; 10 bases align to TRBD1. The CDR3 contains 14 residues. In germline, CDR1 is SGHDT, CDR2 YYEEEE. J was trimmed by 5 bases and V by 4 bases; bases with no gene match: 5. In DNA form, the CDR3 reads TGTGCCAGCAGCAGGGACAGGGGCTTGTATGGCTACACCTTC. Residues: CASSRDRGLYGYTF.

Note on this clone: A read error may account for a junction end that differs from germline. Other DNA sequences in the sample encode the same CDR3. The chain combines TRBV4-2 with TRBJ1-2, with D possibly being TRBD1 (5 bases). The CDR3 has 16 residues. Germline CDR1 LGHNA, CDR2 YNFKEQ. CDR3 DNA sequence: TGTGCCAGCAGTCAAGATATAAGGGACTCGGCTTATGGCTACACCTTC. This codes for CASSQDIRDSAYGYTF.

The chain combines TRBV14 with TRBJ1-2; maybe TRBD1 (6 bases). V lost 3 bases, J lost 8 bases, and 13 bases lay in between. This CDR3 contains 13 residues. Germline V gene lookup returns CDR1 SGHDN and CDR2 FVKESK. The CDR3 DNA follows: TGTGCCAGCAGCCATAATACAGGGATCGGCTACACCTTC. Protein product: CASSHNTGIGYTF.

V and J are TRBV9 and TRBJ2-1, with D possibly being TRBD2 (5 bases). The germline V gene has CDR1 SGDLS and CDR2 YYNGEE. The CDR3 runs 15 residues. With 0 bases removed from V and 4 bases from J, the gap between germline ends came to 11 bases. This chain's CDR3 is CASSVEQRPYNEQFF. The CDR3 DNA reads TGTGCCAGCAGCGTAGAACAGCGGCCTTACAATGAGCAGTTCTTC.

A word on this clone: This sample also contains other DNA sequences that code for the same CDR3. The rearrangement joins TRBV11-2 to TRBJ2-1; 13 bases fit TRBD2. The CDR3 length is 16 residues. The V segment lost 5 bases and the J segment 4 bases; nucleotides outside the gene matches: 5. Germline CDR1 SGHAT, CDR2 FQNNGV. CDR3 residues: CASSQGTSGTYNEQFF. In nucleotides, the CDR3 is TGTGCCAGCAGCCAAGGGACTAGCGGGACTTACAATGAGCAGTTCTTC.

V and J are TRBV28 and TRBJ1-2; TRBD1 matches at 7 bases. Germline CDR1 is MDHEN and CDR2 is SYDVKM. This CDR3 has 15 residues. With V trimmed by 2 bases and J by 3 bases, 6 bases remained unmatched. The chain's CDR3 is CASSLPKGGYYGYTF. The CDR3 nucleotides read TGTGCCAGCAGTTTACCGAAAGGGGGCTACTATGGCTACACCTTC.

The chain links TRBV5-6 to TRBJ2-5; 11 positions match TRBD2. V was clipped by 3 bases and J by 2 bases; unmatched bases: 6. Per the germline V gene, CDR1 is SGHDT and CDR2 is YYEEEE. The CDR3 length is 16 residues. For the CDR3, the DNA is TGTGCCAGCAGCTGGCCTCGACTAGCGGGGCAAGAGACCCAGTACTTC. It yields the protein CASSWPRLAGQETQYF.

The chain combines TRBV5-1 with TRBJ1-4, with no clear D. The CDR3 spans 13 residues. With 1 base removed from V and 5 bases from J, the gap between germline ends came to 6 bases. The germline CDR1 and CDR2 sequences are SGHRS and YFSETQ. The CDR3 DNA reads TGCGCCAGCAGCTTGACCAGAAATGAAAAACTGTTTTTT. It specifies CASSLTRNEKLFF. Drawing the rest from reference TRBV5-1 and TRBJ1-4, the complete variable domain is KAGVTQTPRYLIKTRGQQVTLSCSPISGHRSVSWYQQTPGQGLQFLFEYFSETQRNKGNFPGRFSGRQFSNSRSEMNVSTLELGDSALYLCASSLTRNEKLFFGSGTQLSVL.